This entry features one T cell receptor beta chain sequence. What it recognizes is unknown. The junction departs from germline at one end; a sequencing error may be responsible. Every sample had a minimum of 6 million PBMCs isolated. Extraction of total RNA produced a minimum of 5.5 micrograms from each sample. The length of the CDR3 is 13 residues. Looked up from germline, CDR1 is SGHKS and CDR2 is YYEKEE (reference sequence). A second PCR, run for about 6 to 12 cycles, used a sample-barcoded 5' primer plus a J-beta primer mix. Paired-end reads containing CDR3 totaled no fewer than 2.5 million for each sample. TCRdb passed the 5' RACE reads through MiXCR, listing each CDR3 protein once. The sample has 700,000 to 950,000 distinct CDR3 sequences, roughly 43% seen once. The entry originates in a study of blood T cells in healthy people across ages. Study findings and constraints: Not knowing donor CMV status may have confounded expanded clonotype changes.

The sequenced material came from blood. J is TRBJ2-1 and V is TRBV5-5; no definite D call. This TCR was recovered from a woman aged 60-75 years in good health. The CDR3 loop is CTSSLASYNEQFF. The CDR3 nucleotides read TGTACCAGCAGCTTGGCCAGCTACAATGAGCAGTTCTTC.